The 10 T cell receptor beta chains presented below share a single source sample, sequenced in a study of blood T cell repertoires in COVID-19 (dated by TCRdb to the early 2020s). Libraries were built with the immunoSEQ multiplex PCR assay. The clones in this table, taken by TCRdb from immuneACCESS, are in-frame only. Not every clone is retained; where verified, under half of the shortfall comes from an unresolved V gene, and the cause of the rest is unknown. The sample table shows tens of thousands of clones, and over 80% are seen once. The ten largest make up around 6.7% of the sample. The specimen sequenced was peripheral blood. The receptors originated from a woman in her 50s with acute or convalescent COVID-19.

The rearrangement joins TRBV11-2 to TRBJ1-4; the D gene is possibly TRBD1 (5 bases). V lost 5 bases, J lost 4 bases, and 14 bases lay in between. The CDR3 runs to 15 residues. Germline lookup yields CDR1 SGHAT and CDR2 FQNNGV. Here the CDR3 reads CASSEWGEDNEKLFF. The CDR3 nucleotides are TGTGCCAGCAGCGAGTGGGGGGAGGATAATGAAAAACTGTTTTTT.

The chain couples TRBV24-1 to TRBJ2-1, with D tentatively TRBD2 (6 bases). Per the germline V gene, CDR1 is KGHDR and CDR2 is SFDVKD. The length of the CDR3 is 17 residues. Deletions cut 3 bases from V and 6 bases from J, with 20 bases between. The CDR3, as DNA: TGTGCCACCAGTGATCCGCGCCCCGCGGGGAGCCCCAATGAGCAGTTCTTC. This sequence encodes CATSDPRPAGSPNEQFF.

The chain combines TRBV5-1 with TRBJ2-5, with a tentative D call TRBD2 (6 bases). Germline CDR1 is SGHRS and CDR2 is YFSETQ. V lost 5 bases and J lost 4, with 15 bases in between. The CDR3 sequence is 14 residues long. The CDR3 coding sequence is TGCGCCAGCAGACCGGGGGTTTCGGGAGAGACCCAGTACTTC. Its translation: CASRPGVSGETQYF.

This clone was counted only a few times. This chain joins TRBV5-1 and TRBJ1-1; TRBD1 might be the D (6 bases). This CDR3 region has 14 residues. Germline-derived CDR1 and CDR2 are SGHRS and YFSETQ. The V gene lost 2 bases and the J gene lost 4 bases, with 12 bases spanning the gap. The CDR3 DNA sequence: TGCGCCAGCAGCTTCGGACAGCGGCGCACTGAAGCTTTCTTT. Amino acid sequence: CASSFGQRRTEAFF.

The chain employs TRBV28 and TRBJ2-3; no definite D call. Deletions cut 4 bases from V and 9 bases from J, with 14 bases between. Germline V gene data show CDR1 as MDHEN and CDR2 as SYDVKM. This CDR3 is 13 amino acids long. CDR3 in amino acids: CASSSAPSETQYF. The CDR3 bases are TGTGCCAGCAGTTCCGCTCCAAGCGAGACGCAGTATTTT.

The chain is built from TRBV4-3 and TRBJ2-7; 7 bases agree with TRBD1. Germline lookup yields CDR1 LGHNA and CDR2 YSLEER. The CDR3 is made up of 15 amino acids. J gave up 6 bases and V 1 base, and 9 bases lay outside the gene matches. The CDR3 spells CASSQVLGGQLEQYF. Written as DNA, the CDR3 is TGCGCCAGCAGCCAAGTCCTAGGGGGCCAACTCGAGCAGTACTTC.

This clone turned up a few times. The gene calls are TRBV7-9 and TRBJ1-6, with unresolved D. Looked up from germline, CDR1 is SEHNR and CDR2 is FQNEAQ (reference sequence). There are 17 residues in the CDR3. V gave up 5 bases and J gave up 6 bases, with 20 bases separating them. The CDR3: CASSALSSLEANSPLHF. For the CDR3, the DNA is TGTGCCAGCAGCGCCCTGTCGTCCTTAGAGGCTAATTCACCCCTCCACTTT.

In the case of this clone: The sample holds other DNA sequences that translate to the same CDR3. The chain employs TRBV6-1 and TRBJ1-5; TRBD1 might be the D (5 bases). CDR3 size: 15 residues. Trimming took 2 bases from V and 2 from J, leaving 10 bases between them. Per germline, CDR1 MNHNS and CDR2 SASEGT. As DNA, the CDR3 is TGTGCCAGCAGTGAATGGACGGGGGGCAATCAGCCCCAGCATTTT. As protein: CASSEWTGGNQPQHF.

The V gene is TRBV7-6, the J gene TRBJ2-2; 9 positions agree with TRBD2. The CDR3 runs 16 residues. V gave up 5 bases and J gave up 7 bases; unmatched junction bases: 11. From germline, CDR1 is SGHVS and CDR2 FNYEAQ. The CDR3 spells CASSPSPVAGVGELFF. The DNA for the CDR3 is TGTGCCAGCAGCCCCAGTCCGGTAGCGGGAGTCGGGGAGCTGTTTTTT. Full variable domain (missing parts from reference TRBV7-6 and TRBJ2-2): GAGVSQSPRYKVTKRGQDVALRCDPISGHVSLYWYRQALGQGPEFLTYFNYEAQQDKSGLPNDRFSAERPEGSISTLTIQRTEQRDSAMYRCASSPSPVAGVGELFFGEGSRLTVL.

The chain uses TRBV3-1 (or the pseudogene TRBV3-2) and TRBJ2-5; TRBD1 is a possible D gene (6 bases). Trimming stripped 2 bases from V and 1 base from J, with 8 bases between. The CDR3 totals 14 residues. Germline-derived CDR1 and CDR2 are LGHDT and YNNKEL (reference sequence). CDR3 in amino acids: CASSQRGSQETQYF. Written as DNA, the CDR3 is TGTGCCAGCAGCCAAAGGGGGAGCCAAGAGACCCAGTACTTC.